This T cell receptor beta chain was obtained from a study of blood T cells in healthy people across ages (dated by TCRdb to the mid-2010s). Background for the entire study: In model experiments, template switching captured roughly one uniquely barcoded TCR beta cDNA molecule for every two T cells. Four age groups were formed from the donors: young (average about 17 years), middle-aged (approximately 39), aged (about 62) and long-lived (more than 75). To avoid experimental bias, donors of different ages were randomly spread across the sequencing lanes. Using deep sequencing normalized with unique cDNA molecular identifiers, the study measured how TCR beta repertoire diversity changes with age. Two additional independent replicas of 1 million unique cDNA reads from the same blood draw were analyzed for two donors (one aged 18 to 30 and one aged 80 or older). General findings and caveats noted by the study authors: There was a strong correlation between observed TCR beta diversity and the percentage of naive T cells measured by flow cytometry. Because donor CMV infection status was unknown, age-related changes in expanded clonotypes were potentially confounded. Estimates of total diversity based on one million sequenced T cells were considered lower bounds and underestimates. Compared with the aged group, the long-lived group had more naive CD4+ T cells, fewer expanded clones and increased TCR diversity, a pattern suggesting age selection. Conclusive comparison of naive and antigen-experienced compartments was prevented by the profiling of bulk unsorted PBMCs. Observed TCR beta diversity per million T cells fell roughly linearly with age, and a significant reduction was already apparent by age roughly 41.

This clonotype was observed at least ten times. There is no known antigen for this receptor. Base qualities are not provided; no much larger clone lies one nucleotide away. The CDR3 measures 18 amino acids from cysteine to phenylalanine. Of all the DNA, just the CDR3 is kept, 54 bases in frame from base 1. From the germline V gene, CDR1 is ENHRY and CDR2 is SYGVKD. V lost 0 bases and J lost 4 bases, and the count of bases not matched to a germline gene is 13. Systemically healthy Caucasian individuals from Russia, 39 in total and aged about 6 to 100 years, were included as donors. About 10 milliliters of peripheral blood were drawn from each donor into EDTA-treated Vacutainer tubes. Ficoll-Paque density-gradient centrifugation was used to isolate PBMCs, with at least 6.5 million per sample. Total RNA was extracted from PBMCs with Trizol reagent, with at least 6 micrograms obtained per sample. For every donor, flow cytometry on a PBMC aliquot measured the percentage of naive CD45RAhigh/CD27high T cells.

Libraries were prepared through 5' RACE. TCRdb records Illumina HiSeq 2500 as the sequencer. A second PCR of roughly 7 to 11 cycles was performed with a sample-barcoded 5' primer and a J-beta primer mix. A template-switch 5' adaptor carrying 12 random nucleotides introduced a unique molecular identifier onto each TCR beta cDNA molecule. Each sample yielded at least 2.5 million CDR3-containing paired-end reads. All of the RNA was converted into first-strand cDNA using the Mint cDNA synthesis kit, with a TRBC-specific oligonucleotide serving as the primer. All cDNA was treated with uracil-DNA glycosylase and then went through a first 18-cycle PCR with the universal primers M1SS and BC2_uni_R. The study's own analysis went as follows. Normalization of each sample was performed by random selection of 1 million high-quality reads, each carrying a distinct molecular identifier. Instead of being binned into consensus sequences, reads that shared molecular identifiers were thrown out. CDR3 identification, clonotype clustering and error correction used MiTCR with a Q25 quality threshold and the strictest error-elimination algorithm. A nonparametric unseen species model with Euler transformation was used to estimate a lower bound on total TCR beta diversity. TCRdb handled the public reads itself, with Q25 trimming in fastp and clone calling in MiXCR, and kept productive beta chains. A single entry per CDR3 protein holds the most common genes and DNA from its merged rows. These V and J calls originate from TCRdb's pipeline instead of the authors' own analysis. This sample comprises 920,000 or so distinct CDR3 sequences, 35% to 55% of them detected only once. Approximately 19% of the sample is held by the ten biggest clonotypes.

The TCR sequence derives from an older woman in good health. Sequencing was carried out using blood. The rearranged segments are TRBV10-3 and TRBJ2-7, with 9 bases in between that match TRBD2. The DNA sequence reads TGTGCCATCAGTGAGTCGAGGTCTAGCGGGACCAGAGGATACGAGCAGTACTTC. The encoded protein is CAISESRSSGTRGYEQYF.